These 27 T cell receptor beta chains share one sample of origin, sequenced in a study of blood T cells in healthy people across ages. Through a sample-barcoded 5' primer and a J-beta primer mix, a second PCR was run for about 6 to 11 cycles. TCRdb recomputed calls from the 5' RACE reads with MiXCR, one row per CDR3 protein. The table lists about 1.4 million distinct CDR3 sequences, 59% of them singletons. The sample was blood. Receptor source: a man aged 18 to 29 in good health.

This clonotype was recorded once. In DNA, the CDR3 is TGTGCCAGCAGTTATATAGCGGGAGATGCAGATACGCAGTATTTT. The encoded protein is CASSYIAGDADTQYF. The chain couples TRBV27 to TRBJ2-3, with 9 bases that match TRBD2. In germline, CDR1 is MNHEY, CDR2 SMNVEV (reference sequence). The CDR3 totals 15 residues. V was pared by 4 bases and J by 4 bases, with 6 bases of the junction left unmatched.

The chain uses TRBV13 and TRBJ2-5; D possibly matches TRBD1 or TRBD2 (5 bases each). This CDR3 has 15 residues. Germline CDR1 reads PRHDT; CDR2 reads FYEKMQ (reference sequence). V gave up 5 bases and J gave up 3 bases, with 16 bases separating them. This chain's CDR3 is CASSPRGEREETQYF. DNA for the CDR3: TGTGCCAGCAGCCCTCGGGGCGAGAGGGAAGAGACCCAGTACTTC.

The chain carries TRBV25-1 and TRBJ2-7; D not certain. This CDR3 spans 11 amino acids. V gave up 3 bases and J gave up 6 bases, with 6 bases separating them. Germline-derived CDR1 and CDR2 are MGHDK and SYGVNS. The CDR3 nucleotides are TGTGCCAGCAGTGAGGGTTCCGAGCAGTACTTC. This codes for CASSEGSEQYF.

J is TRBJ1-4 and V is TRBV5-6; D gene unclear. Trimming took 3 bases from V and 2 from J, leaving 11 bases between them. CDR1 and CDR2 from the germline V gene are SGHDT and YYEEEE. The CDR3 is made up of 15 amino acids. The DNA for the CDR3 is TGTGCCAGCAGCTCGGATGATGGGACTAATGAAAAACTGTTTTTT. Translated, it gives CASSSDDGTNEKLFF.

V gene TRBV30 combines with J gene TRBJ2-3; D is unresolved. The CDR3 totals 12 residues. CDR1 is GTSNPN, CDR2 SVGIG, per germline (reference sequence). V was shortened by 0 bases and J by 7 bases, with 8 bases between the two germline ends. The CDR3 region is CAWSVPPNTQYF. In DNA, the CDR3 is TGTGCCTGGAGTGTACCCCCAAATACGCAGTATTTT. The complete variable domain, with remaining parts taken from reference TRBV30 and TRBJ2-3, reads SQTIHQWPATLVQPVGSPLSLECTVEGTSNPNLYWYRQAAGRGLQLLFYSVGIGQISSEVPQNLSASRPQDRQFILSSKKLLLSDSGFYLCAWSVPPNTQYFGPGTRLTVL.

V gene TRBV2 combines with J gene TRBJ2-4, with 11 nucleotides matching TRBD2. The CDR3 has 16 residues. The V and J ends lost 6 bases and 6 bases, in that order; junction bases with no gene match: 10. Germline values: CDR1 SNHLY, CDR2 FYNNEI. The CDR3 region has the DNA TGTGCCAGCAGCGCCGGACTAGCGGGTTTAGGAAACATTCAGTACTTC. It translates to CASSAGLAGLGNIQYF.

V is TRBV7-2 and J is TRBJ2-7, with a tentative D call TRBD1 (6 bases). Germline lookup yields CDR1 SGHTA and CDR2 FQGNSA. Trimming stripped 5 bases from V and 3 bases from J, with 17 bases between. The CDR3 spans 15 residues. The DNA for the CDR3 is TGTGCCAGCAGCCCCATCAGTACAGGGCTCTACGAGCAGTACTTC. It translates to CASSPISTGLYEQYF. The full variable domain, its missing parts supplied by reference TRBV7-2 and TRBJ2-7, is GAGVSQSPSNKVTEKGKDVELRCDPISGHTALYWYRQSLGQGLEFLIYFQGNSAPDKSGLPSDRFSAERTGGSVSTLTIQRTQQEDSAVYLCASSPISTGLYEQYFGPGTRLTVT.

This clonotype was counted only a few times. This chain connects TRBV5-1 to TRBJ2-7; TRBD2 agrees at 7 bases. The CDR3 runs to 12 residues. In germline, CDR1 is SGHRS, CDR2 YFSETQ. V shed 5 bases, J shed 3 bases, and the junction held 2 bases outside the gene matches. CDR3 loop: CASSAGDYEQYF. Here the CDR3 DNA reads TGCGCCAGCAGTGCGGGAGACTACGAGCAGTACTTC. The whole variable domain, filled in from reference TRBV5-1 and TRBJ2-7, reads KAGVTQTPRYLIKTRGQQVTLSCSPISGHRSVSWYQQTPGQGLQFLFEYFSETQRNKGNFPGRFSGRQFSNSRSEMNVSTLELGDSALYLCASSAGDYEQYFGPGTRLTVT.

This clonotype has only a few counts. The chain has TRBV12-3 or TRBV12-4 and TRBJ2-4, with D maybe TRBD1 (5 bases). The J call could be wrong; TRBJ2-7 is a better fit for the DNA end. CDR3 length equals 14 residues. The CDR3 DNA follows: TGTGCCAGCACCCTTACGACAGCCGAACACGAGCAGTACTTC. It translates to CASTLTTAEHEQYF.

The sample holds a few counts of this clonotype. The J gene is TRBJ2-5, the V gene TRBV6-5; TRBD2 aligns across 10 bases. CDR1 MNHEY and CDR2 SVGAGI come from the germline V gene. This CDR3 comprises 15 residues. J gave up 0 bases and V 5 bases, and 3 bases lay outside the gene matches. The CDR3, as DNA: TGTGCCAGCAGTAGCGGGAGGGTCTACCAAGAGACCCAGTACTTC. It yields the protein CASSSGRVYQETQYF.

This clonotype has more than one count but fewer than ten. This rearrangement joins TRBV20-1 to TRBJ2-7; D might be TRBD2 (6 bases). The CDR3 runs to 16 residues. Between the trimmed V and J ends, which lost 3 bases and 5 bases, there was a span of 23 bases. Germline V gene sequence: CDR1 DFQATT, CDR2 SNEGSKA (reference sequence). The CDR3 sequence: CSARPPTTRSVHEQYF. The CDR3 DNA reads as TGCAGTGCTAGGCCCCCCACGACTAGGTCGGTCCACGAGCAGTACTTC.

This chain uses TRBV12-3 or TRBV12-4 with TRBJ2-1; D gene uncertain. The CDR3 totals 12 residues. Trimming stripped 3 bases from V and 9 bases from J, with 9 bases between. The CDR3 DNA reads TGTGCCAGCAGTTTCAGCGCTGGTGAGCAGTTCTTC. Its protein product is CASSFSAGEQFF.

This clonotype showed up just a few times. CDR3 protein: CASSHPTSGRGEQYF. The CDR3, as DNA: TGCGCCAGCAGCCACCCGACTAGCGGGAGGGGTGAGCAGTACTTC. The V and J genes are TRBV4-1 and TRBJ2-4, with TRBD2 identical over 14 bases. CDR3 length: 15 residues. Germline CDR1 MGHRA, CDR2 YSYEKL. V was pared by 3 bases and J by 13 bases, with 8 bases of the junction left unmatched.

The CDR3 nucleotides read TGTGCCAGCAGCAAATCGGACAGCCCAGATACGCAGTATTTT. Translation: CASSKSDSPDTQYF. This chain joins TRBV21-1 and TRBJ2-3. TRBV21-1 is assigned pseudogene status. This CDR3 comprises 14 residues.

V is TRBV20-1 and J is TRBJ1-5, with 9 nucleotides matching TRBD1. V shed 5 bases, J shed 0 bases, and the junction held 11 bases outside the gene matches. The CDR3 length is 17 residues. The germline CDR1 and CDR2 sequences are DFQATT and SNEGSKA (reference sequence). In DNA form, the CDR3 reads TGCAGTGCTCGGCTGGGACAGGGAGGCTATAGCAATCAGCCCCAGCATTTT. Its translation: CSARLGQGGYSNQPQHF.

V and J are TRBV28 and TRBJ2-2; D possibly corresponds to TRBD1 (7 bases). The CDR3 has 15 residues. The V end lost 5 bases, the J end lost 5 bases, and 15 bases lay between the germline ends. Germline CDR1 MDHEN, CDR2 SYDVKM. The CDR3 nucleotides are TGTGCCAGCAGTCCCCTCAGGGGGGTAACCGGGGAGCTGTTTTTT. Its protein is CASSPLRGVTGELFF.

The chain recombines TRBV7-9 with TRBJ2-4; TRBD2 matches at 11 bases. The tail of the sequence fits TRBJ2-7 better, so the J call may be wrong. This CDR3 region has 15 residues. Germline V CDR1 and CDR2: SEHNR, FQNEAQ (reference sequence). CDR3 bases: TGTGCCAGCAGCTTAATTGGGACTAGCGGCTACGAGCAGTACTTC. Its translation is CASSLIGTSGYEQYF.

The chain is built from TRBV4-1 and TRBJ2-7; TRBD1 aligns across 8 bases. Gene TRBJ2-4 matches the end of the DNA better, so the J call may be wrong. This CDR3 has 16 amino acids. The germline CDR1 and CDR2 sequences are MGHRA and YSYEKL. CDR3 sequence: CASSQETGEGQNIQYF. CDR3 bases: TGCGCCAGCAGCCAAGAGACAGGGGAAGGGCAAAACATTCAGTACTTC.

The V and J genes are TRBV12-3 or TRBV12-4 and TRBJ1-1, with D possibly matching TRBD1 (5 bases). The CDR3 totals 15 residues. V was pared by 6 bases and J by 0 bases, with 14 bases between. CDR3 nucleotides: TGTGCCAGCAGACCCGGGACGGGAATGAACACTGAAGCTTTCTTT. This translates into CASRPGTGMNTEAFF.

The DNA for the CDR3 is TGTGCCAGCACTCCCCTTCCCGGGACGGGTTACGAGCAGTACTTC. Translating it yields CASTPLPGTGYEQYF. The J gene is TRBJ2-5, the V gene TRBV27, with D perhaps matching TRBD1 or TRBD2 (5 bases each). The J call is doubtful: the DNA matches TRBJ2-7 better. Germline CDR1 reads MNHEY; CDR2 reads SMNVEV (reference sequence). There are 15 residues in the CDR3.

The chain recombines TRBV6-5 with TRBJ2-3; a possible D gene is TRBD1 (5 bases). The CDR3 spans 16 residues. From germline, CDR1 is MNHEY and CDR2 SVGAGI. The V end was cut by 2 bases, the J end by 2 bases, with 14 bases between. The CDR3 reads CASSYGDDRITDTQYF. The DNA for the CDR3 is TGTGCCAGCAGTTACGGAGACGACAGAATCACAGATACGCAGTATTTT.

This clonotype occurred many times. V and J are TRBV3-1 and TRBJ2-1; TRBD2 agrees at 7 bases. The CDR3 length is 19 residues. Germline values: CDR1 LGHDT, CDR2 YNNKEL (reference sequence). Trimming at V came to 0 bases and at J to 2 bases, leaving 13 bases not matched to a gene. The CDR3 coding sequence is TGTGCCAGCAGCCAAGATACGTACGTCGAGCGGGGACCCTACAATGAGCAGTTCTTC. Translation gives CASSQDTYVERGPYNEQFF.

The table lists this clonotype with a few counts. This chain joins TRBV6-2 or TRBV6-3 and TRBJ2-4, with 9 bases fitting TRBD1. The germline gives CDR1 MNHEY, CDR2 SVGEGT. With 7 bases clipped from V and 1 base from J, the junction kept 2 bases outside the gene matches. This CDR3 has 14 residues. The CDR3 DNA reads TGTGCCAGCATAGACAGGGGGGCCAAAAACATTCAGTACTTC. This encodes CASIDRGAKNIQYF.

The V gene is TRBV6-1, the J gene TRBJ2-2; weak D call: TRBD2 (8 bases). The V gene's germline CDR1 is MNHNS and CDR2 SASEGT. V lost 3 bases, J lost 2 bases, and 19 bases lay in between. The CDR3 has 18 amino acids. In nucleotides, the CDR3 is TGTGCCAGCAGTGACAGGGGGGTAGCGGGGACTAACACCGGGGAGCTGTTTTTT. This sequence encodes CASSDRGVAGTNTGELFF.

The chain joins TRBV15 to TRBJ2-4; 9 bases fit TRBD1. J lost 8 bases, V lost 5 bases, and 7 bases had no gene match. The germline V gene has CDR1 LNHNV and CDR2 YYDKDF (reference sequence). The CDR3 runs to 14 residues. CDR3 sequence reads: CATSGQGPGDIQYF. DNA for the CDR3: TGTGCCACCAGCGGACAGGGGCCTGGGGACATTCAGTACTTC.

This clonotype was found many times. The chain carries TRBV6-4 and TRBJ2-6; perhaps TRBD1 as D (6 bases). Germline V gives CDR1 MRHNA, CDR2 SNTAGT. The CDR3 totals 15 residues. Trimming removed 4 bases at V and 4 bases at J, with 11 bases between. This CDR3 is CASSAYRAGANVLTF. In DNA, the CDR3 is TGTGCCAGCAGTGCCTACAGGGCCGGGGCCAACGTCCTGACTTTC.

DNA of the CDR3: TGTGCCAGCAGTGGGGGACAGGGAACCGACGAGCAGTACTTC. Protein: CASSGGQGTDEQYF. The chain employs TRBV6-1 and TRBJ2-7; 9 nucleotides align to TRBD1. The V gene's germline CDR1 is MNHNS and CDR2 SASEGT. The V gene end was trimmed by 4 bases and the J gene end by 5 bases; junction bases not matched to a gene: 6. The CDR3 runs 14 residues.